The next 29 T cell receptor beta chains were all read from a single sample in a study of patients and donors after allogeneic stem cell transplantation. TCRdb redid the calling of the RT-PCR reads with MiXCR, one entry per CDR3 protein. The sample yields fewer than 200,000 distinct CDR3 sequences, 25% to 35% seen once. Sequencing was done on a sample of blood, either unsorted or a sorted T cell fraction (not recorded which). These receptors were obtained from a human donor who was either an allogeneic HSCT recipient or a stem cell or donor lymphocyte infusion donor (not recorded which). It is not recorded whose cells these are; they may come from a transplant donor.

This clonotype was counted between two and nine times. The chain links TRBV6-5 to TRBJ1-2, with D possibly TRBD1 on 5 matching bases. Per the germline V gene, CDR1 is MNHEY and CDR2 is SVGAGI. The CDR3 sequence is 14 residues long. Trimming stripped 2 bases from V and 4 bases from J, with 11 bases between. The CDR3 sequence is CASSYRDPRYGYTF. The CDR3 DNA sequence: TGTGCCAGCAGTTACCGGGACCCTCGCTATGGCTACACCTTC.

This clonotype was counted between two and nine times. The chain combines TRBV12-3 or TRBV12-4 with TRBJ2-2, with D perhaps matching TRBD1 (6 bases). This CDR3 is built from 16 residues. V was pared by 6 bases and J by 5 bases, with 19 bases between. The CDR3 DNA sequence: TGTGCCAGCAGCCCGATCCTGGCAGGGGTTACCGGGGAGCTGTTTTTT. It specifies CASSPILAGVTGELFF.

The CDR3 is CSAGGGRIDTQYF. In DNA form, the CDR3 reads TGCAGTGCAGGAGGCGGGAGGATAGATACGCAGTATTTT. The chain uses TRBV20-1 and TRBJ2-3; TRBD2 aligns across 8 bases. CDR3 size: 13 residues. Germline CDR1 reads DFQATT; CDR2 reads SNEGSKA (reference sequence). Trimming at V came to 6 bases and at J to 5 bases, leaving 7 bases not matched to a gene.

This clonotype has just a few counts. The rearrangement uses TRBV4-3 and TRBJ2-7; D might be TRBD1 or TRBD2, each matching 6 bases. The length of the CDR3 is 15 residues. V dropped 1 base and J dropped 4 bases, with 14 bases sitting between them. Germline values: CDR1 LGHNA, CDR2 YSLEER. For the CDR3, the DNA is TGCGCCAGCAGCCAAGGGGGGGCCCCCGGGTACGAGCAGTACTTC. Protein product: CASSQGGAPGYEQYF.

This clonotype has only a few counts. V gene TRBV6-5 combines with J gene TRBJ2-5, with 7 bases lining up with TRBD2. This CDR3 comprises 14 residues. The V gene's germline CDR1 is MNHEY and CDR2 SVGAGI. V was clipped by 7 bases and J by 2 bases; unmatched bases: 7. The CDR3 region is CASTDWGGQETQYF. DNA for the CDR3: TGTGCCAGCACCGACTGGGGGGGACAAGAGACCCAGTACTTC.

This chain links TRBV6-6 with TRBJ2-3, with 12 positions matching TRBD2. V gave up 0 bases and J gave up 6 bases; unmatched junction bases: 7. The CDR3 consists of 17 residues. The V gene's germline CDR1 is MNHNY and CDR2 SVGAGI (reference sequence). This CDR3 reads CASSYSRPTSGSDTQYF. CDR3 sequence (DNA): TGTGCCAGCAGTTACTCCCGACCGACTAGCGGGAGTGATACGCAGTATTTT.

The chain employs TRBV7-9 and TRBJ2-1, with D possibly being TRBD1 (6 bases). Germline CDR1 is SEHNR and CDR2 is FQNEAQ (reference sequence). There are 12 residues in the CDR3. Trimming removed 7 bases from V and 7 bases from J, with 11 bases in between. Here the CDR3 DNA reads TGTGCCAGCAACAGGGTAGAGAATGAGCAGTTCTTC. Translating it yields CASNRVENEQFF.

This clonotype has a handful of counts. The V and J genes are TRBV5-1 and TRBJ2-7; TRBD2 aligns across 11 bases. The CDR3 is 14 amino acids. Losses at the gene ends were 1 base for V and 6 bases for J; bases not matched to a gene: 3. Per germline, CDR1 SGHRS and CDR2 YFSETQ. The DNA for the CDR3 is TGCGCCAGCAGCTTGCTAGCGGGAGGTCTCGAGCAGTACTTC. It specifies CASSLLAGGLEQYF.

This clonotype was picked up a small number of times. The chain links TRBV3-1 to TRBJ1-1; D uncertain. The CDR3 consists of 14 residues. The V gene's germline CDR1 is LGHDT and CDR2 YNNKEL (reference sequence). Trimming stripped 0 bases from V and 11 bases from J, with 16 bases between. The CDR3 nucleotides are TGTGCCAGCAGCCAAGAGGGTCCGCGGGTTGGGGCTTTCTTT. It encodes CASSQEGPRVGAFF.

This clonotype was counted a few times. V is TRBV18 and J is TRBJ2-2; perhaps TRBD1 as D (5 bases). CDR3 length equals 14 residues. The V end lost 1 base, the J end lost 3 bases, and 6 bases lay between the germline ends. Germline V gene sequence: CDR1 KGHSH, CDR2 LQKENI. In DNA form, the CDR3 reads TGTGCCAGCTCACCACAGGGGCACACCGGGGAGCTGTTTTTT. Protein product: CASSPQGHTGELFF.

This clonotype was counted between two and nine times. The V call is TRBV12-3 or TRBV12-4, the J call TRBJ1-1, with D unresolved. With 6 bases removed from V and 4 bases from J, the gap between germline ends came to 9 bases. The CDR3 contains 12 residues. DNA of the CDR3: TGTGCCAGCAGCCCGCGATTCACTGAAGCTTTCTTT. Amino acid sequence: CASSPRFTEAFF.

In this sample, this clonotype turned up a few times. The chain recombines TRBV7-9 with TRBJ1-4; tentative D call: TRBD1 (5 bases). The ends were cut back, 1 base at V and 3 bases at J, with 9 bases in the middle. Germline loops: CDR1 SEHNR, CDR2 FQNEAQ (reference sequence). The length of the CDR3 is 15 residues. As DNA, the CDR3 is TGTGCCAGCAGCTTAGGCAGGGTTCCTAATGAAAAACTGTTTTTT. Its translation is CASSLGRVPNEKLFF.

This clonotype occurred many times. The rearrangement uses TRBV29-1 and TRBJ1-1, with D unclear. The ends were cut back, 3 bases at V and 0 bases at J, with 14 bases in the middle. The CDR3 totals 15 residues. Germline lookup yields CDR1 SQVTM and CDR2 ANQGSEA. Here the CDR3 reads CSVDVGGLMNTEAFF. CDR3 nucleotides: TGCAGCGTTGACGTGGGTGGGCTGATGAACACTGAAGCTTTCTTT.

The CDR3 is CATRGSPYEQYF. As DNA, the CDR3 is TGTGCCACCCGAGGGTCCCCCTACGAGCAGTACTTC. V and J are TRBV27 and TRBJ2-7; D may be TRBD2 (5 bases). Trimming left V 10 bases short and J 2 bases short, with 12 bases between. The CDR3 has 12 residues. Germline CDR1 and CDR2: MNHEY and SMNVEV (reference sequence).

This clonotype occurred a few times. The V call is TRBV4-1, the J call TRBJ1-1; D might be TRBD1 (5 bases). The germline V gene encodes CDR1 MGHRA and CDR2 YSYEKL. The CDR3 sequence is 15 residues long. The V end lost 1 base, the J end lost 4 bases, and 13 bases lay between the germline ends. The DNA for the CDR3 is TGCGCCAGCAGCCAAGTCCTTCAGGGAATCACTGAAGCTTTCTTT. This encodes CASSQVLQGITEAFF.

The chain has TRBV20-1 and TRBJ1-2; TRBD1 agrees at 7 bases. The CDR3 consists of 14 residues. Per germline, CDR1 DFQATT and CDR2 SNEGSKA (reference sequence). V shed 5 bases and J 2 bases; nucleotides not matched to a gene: 8. The CDR3 protein is CSAWDSVFNYGYTF. The CDR3 DNA reads as TGCAGTGCTTGGGACAGCGTATTCAACTATGGCTACACCTTC.

This clonotype has more than one count but fewer than ten. The gene calls are TRBV2 and TRBJ2-6; D ambiguous. With 11 bases removed from V and 2 bases from J, the gap between germline ends came to 10 bases. This CDR3 spans 13 amino acids. Germline V gene lookup returns CDR1 SNHLY and CDR2 FYNNEI. The CDR3 spells CALVEAGANVLTF. The CDR3 DNA is TGTGCCCTCGTCGAGGCTGGGGCCAACGTCCTGACTTTC. Variable domain in full (rest from reference TRBV2 and TRBJ2-6): EPEVTQTPSHQVTQMGQEVILRCVPISNHLYFYWYRQILGQKVEFLVSFYNNEISEKSEIFDDQFSVERPDGSNFTLKIRSTKLEDSAMYFCALVEAGANVLTFGAGSRLTVL.

The chain is built from TRBV29-1 and TRBJ2-5; TRBD1 might be the D (6 bases). Trimming shortened V by 6 bases and J by 3 bases, and 11 bases separated the two germline ends. The CDR3 totals 12 residues. Germline V gene data show CDR1 as SQVTM and CDR2 as ANQGSEA. CDR3 region: CSVGGQKETQYF. The CDR3 DNA follows: TGCAGCGTCGGAGGACAGAAAGAGACCCAGTACTTC.

This sequence joins TRBV3-1 and TRBJ2-3, with 7 bases matching TRBD2. CDR3 length: 17 amino acids. The trim removed 3 bases at V and 5 bases at J, leaving 14 bases unmatched. Germline V CDR1 and CDR2: LGHDT, YNNKEL (reference sequence). The CDR3 region is CASSHPSGPQLGDTQYF. The CDR3 nucleotides read TGTGCCAGCAGCCACCCTAGCGGTCCCCAGCTTGGAGATACGCAGTATTTT.

This clonotype turned up a few times. CDR3 sequence reads: CASSSTSGRAYSPTYEQYF. The CDR3 coding sequence is TGTGCCAGCAGCTCCACTAGCGGGAGGGCCTACTCCCCTACCTACGAGCAGTACTTC. The J gene is TRBJ2-7, the V gene TRBV7-9; 13 bases line up with TRBD2. CDR1 and CDR2 from the germline V gene are SEHNR and FQNEAQ (reference sequence). J was trimmed by 2 bases and V by 4 bases; bases with no gene match: 14. The CDR3 spans 19 residues.

The V gene is TRBV5-1, the J gene TRBJ2-3; D tentatively reads TRBD1 or TRBD2 (5 bases each). Germline CDR1 and CDR2: SGHRS and YFSETQ. V dropped 7 bases and J dropped 2 bases, with 17 bases sitting between them. This CDR3 has 15 amino acids. The CDR3 region has the DNA TGCGCCAGCCGACACCCGGGGCCTTTCACAGATACGCAGTATTTT. Its translation: CASRHPGPFTDTQYF.

Ten or more counts support this clonotype. The gene calls are TRBV20-1 and TRBJ1-2; the D is unclear. CDR3 length equals 15 residues. The germline CDR1 and CDR2 sequences are DFQATT and SNEGSKA (reference sequence). Trimming removed 6 bases from V and 2 bases from J, with 19 bases in between. The CDR3 is CSAPMGFVGNYGYTF. Written as DNA, the CDR3 is TGCAGTGCCCCTATGGGGTTTGTGGGAAACTATGGCTACACCTTC.

The V and J genes are TRBV20-1 and TRBJ2-1; D gene unclear. Deletions cut 4 bases from V and 3 bases from J, with 4 bases between. CDR3 length: 11 residues. CDR1 is DFQATT and CDR2 is SNEGSKA in the germline V gene (reference sequence). CDR3 nucleotide sequence: TGCAGTGCTACCCGCTACAATGAGCAGTTCTTC. Its protein product is CSATRYNEQFF.

The chain is built from TRBV12-5 and TRBJ1-3; D unresolved. The CDR3 extends over 12 amino acids. Germline CDR1 reads LGHNT; CDR2 reads FRNRAP. V was pared by 6 bases and J by 1 base, with 4 bases between. The CDR3 region has the DNA TGTGCTAGTGGACGATCTGGAAACACCATATATTTT. It codes for CASGRSGNTIYF.

The genes are TRBV27 and TRBJ2-7, with D unresolved. Per germline, CDR1 MNHEY and CDR2 SMNVEV (reference sequence). Trimming pared 2 bases from V and 0 bases from J, leaving 11 bases between. The CDR3 has 15 residues. Here the CDR3 DNA reads TGTGCCAGCAGTTTAAAGTCGTCCTACTCCTACGAGCAGTACTTC. It specifies CASSLKSSYSYEQYF.

This sequence joins TRBV5-1 and TRBJ2-7, with TRBD1 matching 8 bases. The CDR3 spans 15 residues. Losses at the gene ends were 0 bases for V and 5 bases for J; bases not matched to a gene: 7. Germline CDR1 SGHRS, CDR2 YFSETQ. In nucleotides, the CDR3 is TGCGCCAGCAGCTTGGCCCCGACAGGGGTTCACGAGCAGTACTTC. This encodes CASSLAPTGVHEQYF.

This clonotype was seen once. The genes are TRBV12-3 or TRBV12-4 and TRBJ2-4; 7 bases are shared with TRBD2. Unmatched junction bases numbered 9, after V lost 3 bases and J lost 1 base. This CDR3 has 17 residues. The CDR3 here is CASSFSPGREAKNIQYF. The CDR3 region has the DNA TGTGCCAGCAGTTTTTCCCCAGGGAGGGAGGCCAAAAACATTCAGTACTTC.

The chain combines TRBV5-1 with TRBJ2-7, with D unclear. This CDR3 is built from 13 residues. The V gene lost 4 bases and the J gene lost 6 bases, with 14 bases spanning the gap. Germline V gene lookup returns CDR1 SGHRS and CDR2 YFSETQ. In nucleotides, the CDR3 is TGCGCCAGCAGCCCGTTGGAGCTAGGCGAGCAGTACTTC. Its protein is CASSPLELGEQYF.

The chain has TRBV6-5 and TRBJ1-2, with a weak D call TRBD1 (6 bases). This CDR3 spans 12 amino acids. The V and J ends lost 6 bases and 6 bases respectively, with 11 bases between them. The germline CDR1 and CDR2 sequences are MNHEY and SVGAGI. The CDR3 loop is CASRKGGDGYTF. The CDR3, as DNA: TGTGCCAGCAGGAAGGGGGGGGATGGCTACACCTTC.